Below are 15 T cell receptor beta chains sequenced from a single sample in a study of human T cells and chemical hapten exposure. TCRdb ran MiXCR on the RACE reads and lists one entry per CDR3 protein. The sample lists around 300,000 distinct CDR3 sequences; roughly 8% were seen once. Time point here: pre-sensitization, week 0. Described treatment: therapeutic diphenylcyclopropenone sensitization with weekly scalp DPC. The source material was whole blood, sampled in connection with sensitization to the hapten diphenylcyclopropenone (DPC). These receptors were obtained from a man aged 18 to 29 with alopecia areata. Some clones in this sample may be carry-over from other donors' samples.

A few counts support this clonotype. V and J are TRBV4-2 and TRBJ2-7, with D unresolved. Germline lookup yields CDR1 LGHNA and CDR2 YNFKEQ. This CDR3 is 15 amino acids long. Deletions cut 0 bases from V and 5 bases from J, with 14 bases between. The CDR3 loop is CASSQDLGLLNEQYV. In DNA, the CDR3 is TGTGCCAGCAGCCAAGATCTGGGTTTGCTGAACGAGCAGTACGTC.

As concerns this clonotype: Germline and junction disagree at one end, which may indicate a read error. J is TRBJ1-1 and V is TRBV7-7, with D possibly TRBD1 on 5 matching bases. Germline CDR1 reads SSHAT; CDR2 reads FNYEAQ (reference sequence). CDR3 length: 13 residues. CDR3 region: CVSSRDSNTEAFF. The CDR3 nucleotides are TGTGTCAGCAGCCGGGACTCGAACACTGAAGCTTTCTTT. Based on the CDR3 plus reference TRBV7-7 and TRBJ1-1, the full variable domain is GAGVSQSPRYKVTKRGQDVTLRCDPISSHATLYWYQQALGQGPEFLTYFNYEAQPDKSGLPSDRFSAERPEGSISTLTIQRTEQRDSAMYRCVSSRDSNTEAFFGQGTRLTVV.

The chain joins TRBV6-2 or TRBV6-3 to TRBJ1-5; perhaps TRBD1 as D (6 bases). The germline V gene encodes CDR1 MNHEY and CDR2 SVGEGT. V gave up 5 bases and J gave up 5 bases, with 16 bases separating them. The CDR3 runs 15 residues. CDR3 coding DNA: TGTGCCAGCAGTCCCCTCAGGGGCGGGTATCAGCCCCAGCATTTT. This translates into CASSPLRGGYQPQHF.

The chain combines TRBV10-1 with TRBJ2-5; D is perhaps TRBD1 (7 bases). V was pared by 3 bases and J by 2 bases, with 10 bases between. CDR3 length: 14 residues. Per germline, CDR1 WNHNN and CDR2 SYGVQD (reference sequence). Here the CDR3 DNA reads TGCGCCAGCAGTGATCCAGGGGGGCAAGAGACCCAGTACTTC. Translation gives CASSDPGGQETQYF.

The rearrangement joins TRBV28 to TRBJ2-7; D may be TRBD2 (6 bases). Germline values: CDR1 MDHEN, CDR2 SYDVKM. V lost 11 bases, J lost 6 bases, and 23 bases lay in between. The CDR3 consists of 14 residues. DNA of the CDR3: TGTGCCGGAGGACTAACAATGTCGTCTACCGAGCAGTACTTC. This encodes CAGGLTMSSTEQYF.

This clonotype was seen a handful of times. CDR3 sequence (DNA): TGTGCCAGCAGCCCCCGGGCAGTCACTGAAGCTTTCTTT. This encodes CASSPRAVTEAFF. The gene calls are TRBV3-1 and TRBJ1-1; D remains ambiguous. V was trimmed by 4 bases and J by 4 bases, leaving 10 bases between them. Germline CDR1 reads LGHDT; CDR2 reads YNNKEL (reference sequence). The CDR3 is 13 residues long.

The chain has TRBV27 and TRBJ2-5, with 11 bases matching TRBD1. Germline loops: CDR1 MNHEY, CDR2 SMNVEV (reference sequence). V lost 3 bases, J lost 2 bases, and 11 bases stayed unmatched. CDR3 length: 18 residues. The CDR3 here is CASSFLGQGAVGQETQYF. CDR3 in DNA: TGTGCCAGCAGTTTCCTCGGACAGGGGGCAGTTGGGCAAGAGACCCAGTACTTC.

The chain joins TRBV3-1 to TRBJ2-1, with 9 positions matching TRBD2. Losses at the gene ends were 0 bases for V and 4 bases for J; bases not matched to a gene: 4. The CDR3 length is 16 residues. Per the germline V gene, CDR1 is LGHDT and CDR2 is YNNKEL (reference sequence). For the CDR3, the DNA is TGTGCCAGCAGCCAAGATTTTAGCGGGGGTTACAATGAGCAGTTCTTC. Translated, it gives CASSQDFSGGYNEQFF.

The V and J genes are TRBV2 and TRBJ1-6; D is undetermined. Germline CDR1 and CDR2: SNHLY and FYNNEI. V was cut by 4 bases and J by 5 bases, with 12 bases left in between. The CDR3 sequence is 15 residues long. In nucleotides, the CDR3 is TGTGCCAGCAGTGGCTGGCAGGTTAATAATTCACCCCTCCACTTT. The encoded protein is CASSGWQVNNSPLHF.

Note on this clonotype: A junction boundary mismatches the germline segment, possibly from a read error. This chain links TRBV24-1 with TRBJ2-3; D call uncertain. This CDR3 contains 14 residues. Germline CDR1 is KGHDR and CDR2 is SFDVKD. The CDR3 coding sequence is TGTGCCAGCAGTTCTTCAAAGTTGGGAGATACGCAGTATTTT. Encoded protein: CASSSSKLGDTQYF.

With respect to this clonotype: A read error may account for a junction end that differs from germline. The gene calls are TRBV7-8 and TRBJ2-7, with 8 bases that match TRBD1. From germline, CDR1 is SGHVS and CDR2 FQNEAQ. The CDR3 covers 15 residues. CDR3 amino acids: CASSLARDRTYEQYF. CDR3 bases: TGTGCCAGCAGCTTAGCCCGGGACAGGACCTACGAGCAGTATTTC.

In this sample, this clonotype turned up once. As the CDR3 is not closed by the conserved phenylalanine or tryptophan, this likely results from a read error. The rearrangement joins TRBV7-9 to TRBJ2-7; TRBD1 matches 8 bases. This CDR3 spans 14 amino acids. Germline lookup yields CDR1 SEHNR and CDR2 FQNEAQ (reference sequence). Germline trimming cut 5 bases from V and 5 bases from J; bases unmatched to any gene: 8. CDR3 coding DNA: TGTGCCAGCAGCGTAGGGACAGGTTTCGACGAGCAGTACGAC. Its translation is CASSVGTGFDEQYD.

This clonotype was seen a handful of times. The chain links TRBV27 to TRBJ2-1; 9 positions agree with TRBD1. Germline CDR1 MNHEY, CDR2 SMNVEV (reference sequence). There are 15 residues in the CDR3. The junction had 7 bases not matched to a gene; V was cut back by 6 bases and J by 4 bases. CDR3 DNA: TGTGCCAGCAGCCGGACAGGGGCCAGATACAATGAGCAGTTCTTC. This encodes CASSRTGARYNEQFF.

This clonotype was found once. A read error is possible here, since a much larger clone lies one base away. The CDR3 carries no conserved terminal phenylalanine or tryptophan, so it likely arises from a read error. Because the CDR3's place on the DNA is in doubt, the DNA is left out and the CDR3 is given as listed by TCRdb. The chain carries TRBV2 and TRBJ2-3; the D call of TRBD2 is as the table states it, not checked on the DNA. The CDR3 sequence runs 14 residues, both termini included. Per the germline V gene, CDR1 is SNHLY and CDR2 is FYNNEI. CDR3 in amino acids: CASSSMRAGPWGDC.

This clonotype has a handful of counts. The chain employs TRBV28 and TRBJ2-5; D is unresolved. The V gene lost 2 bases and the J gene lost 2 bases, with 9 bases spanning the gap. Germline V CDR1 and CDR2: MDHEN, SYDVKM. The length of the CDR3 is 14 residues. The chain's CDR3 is CASSLLALQETQYF. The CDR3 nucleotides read TGTGCCAGCAGTTTACTGGCCTTACAAGAGACCCAGTACTTC.